This T cell receptor beta chain was profiled in a study of cytomegalovirus exposure and HLA in healthy donors. The study's findings and limits: For most subjects, TCR beta sequences were reported to predict HLA-A and HLA-B alleles with accuracy. A cluster of highly shared sequence variants was likely a sequencing artifact. Researchers counted roughly 150 TCR beta chains as cytomegalovirus-associated.

The donors comprised healthy bone marrow donors. As for this clone: The target antigen is unknown.

The germline V and J ends were trimmed by 5 bases and 5 bases, with 15 bases remaining between them. The CDR3 runs to 13 residues. The V gene's germline CDR1 is GTSNPN and CDR2 SVGIG (reference sequence). The PCR was carried out with 60 Vbeta primers and 13 Jbeta primers. The table came from immunoSEQ multiplex PCR; TCRdb's copy has only in-frame clones and leaves some out. Its clone listing holds about 190,000 clones. V is TRBV30 and J is TRBJ1-2, with no clear D. The clonotype comes from a woman in her thirties in good health and CMV-seropositive. Sequencing was done on a sample of PBMCs. CDR3 DNA: TGTGCCTGGGCTGCAGGTAGTGCTTATGGCTACACCTTC. It yields the protein CAWAAGSAYGYTF. The whole variable domain, filled in from reference TRBV30 and TRBJ1-2, reads SQTIHQWPATLVQPVGSPLSLECTVEGTSNPNLYWYRQAAGRGLQLLFYSVGIGQISSEVPQNLSASRPQDRQFILSSKKLLLSDSGFYLCAWAAGSAYGYTFGSGTRLTVV.